The rows below give T cell receptor beta chains drawn from one sample of a study of T cells in Graves' hyperthyroidism and ophthalmopathy. From the multiplex PCR reads, TCRdb called clonotypes with MiXCR, one entry per CDR3 protein. Among over 400,000 distinct CDR3 sequences listed, about 22% were seen once. The sequenced sample was blood. These receptors were collected from a woman in her 70s with Graves' ophthalmopathy. Both conserved end residues are part of each CDR3. A D gene is named only where the DNA matches it firmly. Rows give clone size only sometimes, using once, few, many, or a class for an expanded clone.

V,size,D,J,DNA,CDR3
TRBV18,NA,NA,TRBJ1-3,TGTGCCAGCTCACGGACAGCCAGCTCTGGAAACACCATATATTTT,CASSRTASSGNTIYF
TRBV28,NA,TRBD1,TRBJ2-6,TGTGCCAGCAGTTTATACTCGACAGGGGGGGCACCTGGGGCCAACGTCCTGACTTTC,CASSLYSTGGAPGANVLTF
TRBV18,few,NA,TRBJ2-7,TGTGCCAGCTCACCGAGAGGGGCCCTCTACGAGCAGTACTTC,CASSPRGALYEQYF
TRBV6-1,NA,NA,TRBJ2-7,TGTGCCAGCAGGAGGGAGGCAGGTCCCTACGAGCAGTACTTC,CASRREAGPYEQYF
TRBV5-1,NA,TRBD2,TRBJ2-1,TGCGCCAGCAGCCGGGGGACTAGCGGGACCGACAATGAGCAGTTCTTC,CASSRGTSGTDNEQFF
TRBV29-1,many,NA,TRBJ2-1,TGCAGCGTTGAAGGGGACCTTACTTCCTACAATGAGCAGTTCTTC,CSVEGDLTSYNEQFF
TRBV10-3,NA,NA,TRBJ2-3,TGTGCCATCAGGGAGGCCGCCCAAGATACGCAGTATTTT,CAIREAAQDTQYF
TRBV7-2,few,NA,TRBJ2-1,TGTGCCAGCAGCCGGGACGGACCGTACAATGAGCAGTTCTTC,CASSRDGPYNEQFF
TRBV28,many,NA,TRBJ2-5,TGTGCCAGCAGCCTTCCCAGGGAGTACCAAGAGACCCAGTACTTC,CASSLPREYQETQYF
TRBV11-3,NA,TRBD2,TRBJ2-2,TGTGCCAGCAGCGCGGGACTACTCCCCGGGGAGCTGTTTTTT,CASSAGLLPGELFF
TRBV12-3/TRBV12-4,many,NA,TRBJ2-7,TGTGCCAGCAGTCCCGCGGCAGGGGGGACCCTTCCCTACGAGCAGTACTTC,CASSPAAGGTLPYEQYF
TRBV7-2,many,NA,TRBJ2-5,TGTGCCAGCAGCCAAAGCAGGGCGCAAGAGACCCAGTACTTC,CASSQSRAQETQYF
TRBV7-2,few,TRBD2,TRBJ2-7,TGTGCCAGCAGCACACCCCTCGGGAGGTTCACCTACGAGCAGTACTTC,CASSTPLGRFTYEQYF
TRBV10-3,NA,NA,TRBJ2-7,TGTGCCATCAGTGAGGGCTCCCTGGAGGAGCAGTACTTC,CAISEGSLEEQYF
TRBV7-6,NA,TRBD2,TRBJ2-2,TGTGCCAGCAGCTTAGCCCCCGCCGGGGGAGGTCTAGCGGGAGGGAACACCGGGGAGCTGTTTTTT,CASSLAPAGGGLAGGNTGELFF
TRBV20-1,few,NA,TRBJ1-1,TGCAGTGCACCTCAGGCAGTCGGGGGCACTGAAGCTTTCTTT,CSAPQAVGGTEAFF
TRBV20-1,few,NA,TRBJ2-5,TGCAGTGCTACGACCATCCCGGTGAAGACCCAGTACTTC,CSATTIPVKTQYF
TRBV6-2/TRBV6-3,many,NA,TRBJ1-2,TGTGCCAGCAGTCGGACGGAGAAAATCTATGGCTACACCTTC,CASSRTEKIYGYTF
TRBV7-2,many,NA,TRBJ2-5,TGTGCCAGCAGCTTATTTCTGGGAGAGACCCAGTACTTC,CASSLFLGETQYF
TRBV13,NA,TRBD1,TRBJ2-3,TGTGCCAGCAGCTTATGGGACAGGAGCACAGATACGCAGTATTTT,CASSLWDRSTDTQYF
TRBV18,NA,TRBD1,TRBJ1-1,TGTGCCAGCTCACCCTCCGGGACAGTGAACACTGAAGCTTTCTTT,CASSPSGTVNTEAFF
TRBV6-2/TRBV6-3,NA,NA,TRBJ2-3,TGTGCCGGCAGTGTAATACGGCGGTCCACTAGCACAGATACGCAGTATTTT,CAGSVIRRSTSTDTQYF
TRBV20-1,few,NA,TRBJ2-1,TGCAGTGCTACGACCGACAATGAGCAGTTCTTC,CSATTDNEQFF
TRBV12-3/TRBV12-4,many,NA,TRBJ1-5,TGTGCCAGCAGTTTAAGGCATAGCAATCAGCCCCAGCATTTT,CASSLRHSNQPQHF
TRBV5-1,NA,NA,TRBJ1-1,TGCGCCAGCACCCCGGTAGGCGCTGCTATGAACACTGAAGCTTTCTTT,CASTPVGAAMNTEAFF
TRBV12-3/TRBV12-4,many,TRBD1,TRBJ1-4,TGTGCCAGCAGTCGAATCCCCGGGACAGCCGAAAAACTGTTTTTT,CASSRIPGTAEKLFF
TRBV6-1,few,NA,TRBJ1-5,TGTGCCAGCAGTGTCGCCTATAGCAATCAGCCCCAGCATTTT,CASSVAYSNQPQHF
TRBV3-1,NA,NA,TRBJ2-2,TGTGCCAGCAGCCAAGATTGGGTACAAAATAAGGGGGAGCTGTTTTTT,CASSQDWVQNKGELFF
TRBV7-9,few,NA,TRBJ1-5,TGTGCCAGCAGGTCCGGACAGCCAAATCAGCCCCAGCATTTT,CASRSGQPNQPQHF
TRBV7-2,few,NA,TRBJ2-5,TGTGCCAGCAGCCCCTCGGGTGTGGAGACCCAGTACTTC,CASSPSGVETQYF
TRBV7-9,NA,NA,TRBJ2-7,TGTGCCACGGACTCCAACTCCTACGAGCAGTACTTC,CATDSNSYEQYF
TRBV6-1,NA,TRBD1,TRBJ1-2,TGTGCCAGCAGGAGCGGGGACAGGTGGGGCTACACCTTC,CASRSGDRWGYTF
TRBV4-3,NA,NA,TRBJ1-2,TGCGCCAGCAGCCAAGACTCCAGTCCGGGTGGCTACACCTTC,CASSQDSSPGGYTF
TRBV6-1,many,NA,TRBJ2-2,TGTGCCAGCAGTCCGACTAGGGCTGGCACCGGGGAGCTGTTTTTT,CASSPTRAGTGELFF
TRBV6-1,many,NA,TRBJ2-7,TGTGCCAGCAGCTCCGGACCTGACTACGAGCAGTACTTC,CASSSGPDYEQYF
TRBV28,NA,NA,TRBJ1-2,TGTGCCAGCAGTTTAGCCCCTAACTATGGCTACACCTTC,CASSLAPNYGYTF
TRBV10-2,few,NA,TRBJ1-3,TGCGCCAGCAGTGAAGGGGCGAGAAACACCATATATTTT,CASSEGARNTIYF
TRBV10-3,few,NA,TRBJ1-2,TGTGCCACCCGATACCTACAGGGAGCTAACTATGGCTACACCTTC,CATRYLQGANYGYTF
TRBV4-1,NA,NA,TRBJ2-7,TGCGCCAGCAGCCACCCCTCTTTAGCAGGAAAGCAGTACTTC,CASSHPSLAGKQYF
TRBV7-2,NA,TRBD2,TRBJ2-5,TGTGCCAGCAGCTTAGGGCTAGCGGGAGTAGTGGAGACCCAGTACTTC,CASSLGLAGVVETQYF
TRBV5-5,many,TRBD2,TRBJ2-7,TGTGCCAGCAGCCCAGGGAGGGCCTCAGTCTACGAGCAGTACTTC,CASSPGRASVYEQYF
TRBV20-1,few,NA,TRBJ1-6,TGCAGTGCTACCCGGGACAATAATTCACCCCTCCACTTT,CSATRDNNSPLHF
TRBV7-9,many,NA,TRBJ2-7,TGTGCCAGCAGCTTAGCTCCAGGGGCAGTCGCCTACGAGCAGTACTTC,CASSLAPGAVAYEQYF
TRBV30,few,TRBD2,TRBJ2-3,TGTGCCTGGAGTCTCGGCGAGGGCGGGAGTGCAGATACGCAGTATTTT,CAWSLGEGGSADTQYF
TRBV20-1,NA,TRBD2,TRBJ2-7,TGCAGTGCTAAAGGACTAGCGGACGAGCAGTACTTC,CSAKGLADEQYF
TRBV27,few,TRBD1,TRBJ2-7,TGTGCCAGCAGTTGGCGGGACAGGGGTCCCTACGAGCAGTACTTC,CASSWRDRGPYEQYF
TRBV2,many,TRBD1,TRBJ1-1,TGTGCCAGCACATATGACAGGGGCACTGAAGCTTTCTTT,CASTYDRGTEAFF
TRBV27,NA,NA,TRBJ1-6,TGTGCCAGCAGTTCCGCGGCTTGGGGTAATTCACCCCTCCACTTT,CASSSAAWGNSPLHF
TRBV6-2/TRBV6-3,NA,NA,TRBJ1-1,TGTGCCAGCAGTTACTTCGACAGCACTGAAGCTTTCTTT,CASSYFDSTEAFF
TRBV7-6,NA,TRBD2,TRBJ2-3,TGTGCCAGCAGCCCATCGGCGGGAGGCACAGATACGCAGTATTTT,CASSPSAGGTDTQYF
TRBV19,few,TRBD2,TRBJ2-5,TGTGCCAGTAGTAGCGGCAGCGGGAGGGCTCAAGAGACCCAGTACTTC,CASSSGSGRAQETQYF
TRBV6-5,NA,TRBD2,TRBJ2-3,TGTGCCAGCAGCAGGGACTATTCAAACACAGATACGCAGTATTTT,CASSRDYSNTDTQYF
TRBV20-1,few,NA,TRBJ2-7,TGCAGTGCTAGTCCTTCCTACGAGCAGTACTTC,CSASPSYEQYF
TRBV2,many,NA,TRBJ2-1,TGTGCCAGCAGTGATTACGGGACATACAATGAGCAGTTCTTC,CASSDYGTYNEQFF
TRBV18,few,NA,TRBJ1-6,TGTGCCAGCTTAGCGGGCCATAATTCACCCCTCCACTTT,CASLAGHNSPLHF
TRBV28,NA,NA,TRBJ1-3,TGTGCCAGCAGTTTTGGGTACGGAAACACCATATATTTT,CASSFGYGNTIYF
TRBV2,few,NA,TRBJ1-5,TGTGCCAGCAGGCAAAGGACAGATAATAATTTTAGCAATCAGCCCCAGCATTTT,CASRQRTDNNFSNQPQHF
TRBV11-2,NA,NA,TRBJ1-2,TGTGCCAGCAGCTTAGGGAGAGGATCCGATGCCTATGGCTACACCTTC,CASSLGRGSDAYGYTF
TRBV2,many,NA,TRBJ2-2,TGTGCCACCGTACCAGGGGCGCAGAACACCGGGGAGCTGTTTTTT,CATVPGAQNTGELFF